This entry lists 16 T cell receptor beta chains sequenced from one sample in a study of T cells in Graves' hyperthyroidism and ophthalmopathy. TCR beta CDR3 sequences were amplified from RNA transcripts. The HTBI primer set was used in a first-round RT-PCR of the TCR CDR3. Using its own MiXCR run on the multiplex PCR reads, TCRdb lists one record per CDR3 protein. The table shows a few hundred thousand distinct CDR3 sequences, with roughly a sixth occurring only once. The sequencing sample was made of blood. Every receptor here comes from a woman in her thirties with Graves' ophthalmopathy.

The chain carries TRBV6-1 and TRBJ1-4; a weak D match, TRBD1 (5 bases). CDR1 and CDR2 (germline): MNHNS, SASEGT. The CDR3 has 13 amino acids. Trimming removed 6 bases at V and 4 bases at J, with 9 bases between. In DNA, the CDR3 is TGTGCCAGCAGAGACAGCTATAATGAAAAACTGTTTTTT. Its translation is CASRDSYNEKLFF.

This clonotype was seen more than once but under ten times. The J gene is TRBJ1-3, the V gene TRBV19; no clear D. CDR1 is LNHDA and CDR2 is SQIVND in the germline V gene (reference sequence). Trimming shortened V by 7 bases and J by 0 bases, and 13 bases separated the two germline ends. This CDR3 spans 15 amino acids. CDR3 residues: CASTADVSSGNTIYF. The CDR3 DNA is TGTGCCAGTACCGCGGACGTGAGCTCTGGAAACACCATATATTTT. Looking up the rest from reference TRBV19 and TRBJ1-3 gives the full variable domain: DGGITQSPKYLFRKEGQNVTLSCEQNLNHDAMYWYRQDPGQGLRLIYYSQIVNDFQKGDIAEGYSVSREKKESFPLTVTSAQKNPTAFYLCASTADVSSGNTIYFGEGSWLTVV.

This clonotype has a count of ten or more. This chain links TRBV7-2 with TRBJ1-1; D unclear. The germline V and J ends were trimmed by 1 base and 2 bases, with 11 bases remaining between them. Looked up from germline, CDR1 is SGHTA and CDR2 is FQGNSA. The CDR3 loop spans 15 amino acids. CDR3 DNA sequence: TGTGCCAGCAGCTTAGACATGTCGCTAAACACTGAAGCTTTCTTT. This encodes CASSLDMSLNTEAFF.

The CDR3: CASSQGGLAGNNEQFF. The CDR3 DNA is TGTGCCAGCAGCCAAGGGGGACTAGCGGGCAACAATGAGCAGTTCTTC. The chain has TRBV4-2 and TRBJ2-1; 12 bases line up with TRBD2. The CDR3 covers 16 residues. With 1 base clipped from V and 5 bases from J, the junction kept 3 bases outside the gene matches. Germline CDR1 LGHNA, CDR2 YNFKEQ.

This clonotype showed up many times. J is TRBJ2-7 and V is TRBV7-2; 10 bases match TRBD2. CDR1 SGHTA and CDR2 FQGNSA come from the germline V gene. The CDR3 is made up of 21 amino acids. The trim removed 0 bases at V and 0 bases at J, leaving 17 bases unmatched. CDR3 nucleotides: TGTGCCAGCAGCTTAGCGGTAGGAGCTAGCGGGAGAGGTTTCGGCTCCTACGAGCAGTACTTC. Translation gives CASSLAVGASGRGFGSYEQYF.

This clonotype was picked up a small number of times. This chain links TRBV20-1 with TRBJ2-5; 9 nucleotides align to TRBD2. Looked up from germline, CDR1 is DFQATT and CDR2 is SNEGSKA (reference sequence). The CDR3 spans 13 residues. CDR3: CKAGGPLSETQYF. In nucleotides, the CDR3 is TGCAAGGCGGGAGGGCCGCTCAGTGAGACCCAGTACTTC.

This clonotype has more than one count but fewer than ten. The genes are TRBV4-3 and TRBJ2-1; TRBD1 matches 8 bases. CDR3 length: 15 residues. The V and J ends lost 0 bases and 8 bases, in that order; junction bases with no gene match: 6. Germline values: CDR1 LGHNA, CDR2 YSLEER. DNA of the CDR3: TGCGCCAGCAGCCAAGACACAGGGGGTAACGATGAGCAGTTCTTC. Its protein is CASSQDTGGNDEQFF.

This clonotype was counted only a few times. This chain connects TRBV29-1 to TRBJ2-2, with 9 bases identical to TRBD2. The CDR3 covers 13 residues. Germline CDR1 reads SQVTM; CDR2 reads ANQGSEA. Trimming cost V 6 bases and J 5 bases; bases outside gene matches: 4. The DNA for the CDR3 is TGCAGCGTCGGGACTAGCAGGACCGGGGAGCTGTTTTTT. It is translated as CSVGTSRTGELFF.

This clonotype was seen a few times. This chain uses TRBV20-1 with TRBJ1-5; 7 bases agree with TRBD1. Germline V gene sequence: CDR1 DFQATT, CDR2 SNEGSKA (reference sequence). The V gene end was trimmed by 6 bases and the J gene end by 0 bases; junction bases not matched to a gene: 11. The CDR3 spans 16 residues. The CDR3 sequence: CSALGTVGDSNQPQHF. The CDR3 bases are TGCAGTGCACTAGGGACAGTGGGGGATAGCAATCAGCCCCAGCATTTT.

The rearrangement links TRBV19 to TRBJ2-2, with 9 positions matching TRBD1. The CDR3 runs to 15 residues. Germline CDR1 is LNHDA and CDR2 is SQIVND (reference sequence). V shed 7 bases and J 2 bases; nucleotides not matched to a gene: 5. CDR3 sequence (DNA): TGTGCCAGTACCTGGGACAGGGTAAACACCGGGGAGCTGTTTTTT. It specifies CASTWDRVNTGELFF.

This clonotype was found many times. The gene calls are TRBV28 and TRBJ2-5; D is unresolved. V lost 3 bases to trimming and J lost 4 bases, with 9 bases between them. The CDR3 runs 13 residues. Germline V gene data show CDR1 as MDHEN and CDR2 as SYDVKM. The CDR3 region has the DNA TGTGCCAGCAGTTTGTCAGGCCCAGAGACCCAGTACTTC. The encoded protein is CASSLSGPETQYF. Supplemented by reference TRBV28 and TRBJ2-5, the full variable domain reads DVKVTQSSRYLVKRTGEKVFLECVQDMDHENMFWYRQDPGLGLRLIYFSYDVKMKEKGDIPEGYSVSREKKERFSLILESASTNQTSMYLCASSLSGPETQYFGPGTRLLVL.

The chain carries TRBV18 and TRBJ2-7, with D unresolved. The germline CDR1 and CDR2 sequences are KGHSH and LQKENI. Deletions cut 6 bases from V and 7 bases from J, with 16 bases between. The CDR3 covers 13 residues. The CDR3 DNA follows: TGTGCCAGCTCGCTGGCTGCGGCGGAGGAGCAGTACTTC. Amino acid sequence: CASSLAAAEEQYF.

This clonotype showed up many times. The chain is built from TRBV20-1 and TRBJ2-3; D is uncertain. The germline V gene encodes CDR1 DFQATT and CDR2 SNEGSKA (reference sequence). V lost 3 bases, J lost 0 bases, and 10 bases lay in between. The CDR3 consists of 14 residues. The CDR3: CSASSTASTDTQYF. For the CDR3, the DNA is TGCAGTGCTAGCTCGACTGCTAGCACAGATACGCAGTATTTT.

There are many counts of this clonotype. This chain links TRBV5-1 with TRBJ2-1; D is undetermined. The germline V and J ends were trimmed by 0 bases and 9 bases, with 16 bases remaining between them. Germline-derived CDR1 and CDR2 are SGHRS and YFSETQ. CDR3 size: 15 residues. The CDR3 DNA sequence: TGCGCCAGCAGCTTGGCAGGACCTCCTATGTCTGAGCAGTTCTTC. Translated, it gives CASSLAGPPMSEQFF.

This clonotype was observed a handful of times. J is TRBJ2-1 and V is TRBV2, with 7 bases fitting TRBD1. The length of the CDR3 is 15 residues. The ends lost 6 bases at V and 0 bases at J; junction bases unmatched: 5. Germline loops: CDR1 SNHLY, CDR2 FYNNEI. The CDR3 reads CASRIGTASYNEQFF. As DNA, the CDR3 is TGTGCCAGCAGGATCGGGACAGCCTCCTACAATGAGCAGTTCTTC.

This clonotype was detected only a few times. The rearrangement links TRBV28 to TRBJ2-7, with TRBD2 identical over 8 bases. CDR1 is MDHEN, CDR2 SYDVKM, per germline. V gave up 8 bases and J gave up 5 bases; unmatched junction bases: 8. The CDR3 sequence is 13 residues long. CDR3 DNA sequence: TGTGCCAGCCTACTGGCGGGAGGTGACGAGCAGTACTTC. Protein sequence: CASLLAGGDEQYF.